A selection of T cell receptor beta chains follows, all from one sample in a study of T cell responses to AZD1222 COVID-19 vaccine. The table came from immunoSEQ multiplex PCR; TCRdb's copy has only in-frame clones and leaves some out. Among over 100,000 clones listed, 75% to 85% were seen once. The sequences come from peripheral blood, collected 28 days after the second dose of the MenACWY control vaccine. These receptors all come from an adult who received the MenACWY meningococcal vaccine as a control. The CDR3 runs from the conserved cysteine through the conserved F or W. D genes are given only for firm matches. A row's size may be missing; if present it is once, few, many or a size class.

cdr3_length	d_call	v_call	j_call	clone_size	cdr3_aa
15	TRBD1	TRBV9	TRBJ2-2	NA	CASSGGQGATGELFF
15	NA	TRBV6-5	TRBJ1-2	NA	CASRATGTGLGGYTF
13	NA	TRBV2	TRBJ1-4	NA	CASSGTIPEKLFF
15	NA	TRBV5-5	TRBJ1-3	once	CASSRGVAAGNTIYF
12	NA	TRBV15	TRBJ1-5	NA	CATSSINQPQHF
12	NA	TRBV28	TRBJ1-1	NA	CASGGGPTEAFF
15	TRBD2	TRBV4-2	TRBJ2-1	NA	CASSRGTSGGDEQFF
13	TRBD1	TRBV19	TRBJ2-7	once	CARRDRNSYEQYF
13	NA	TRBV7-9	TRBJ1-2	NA	CASSPGQVDGYTF
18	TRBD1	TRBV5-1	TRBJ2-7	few	CASSLNPITGVGNYEQYF
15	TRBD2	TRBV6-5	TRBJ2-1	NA	CASSRTGLVSNEQFF
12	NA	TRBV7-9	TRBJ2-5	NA	CASSTGRETQYF
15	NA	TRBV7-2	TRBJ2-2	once	CASSLDLTNTGELFF
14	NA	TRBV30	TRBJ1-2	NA	CAWRGRALNYGYTF
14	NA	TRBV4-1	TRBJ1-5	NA	CASSQDTGDGPQHF
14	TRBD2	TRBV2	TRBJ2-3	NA	CASNGGRSTDTQYF